Below, 20 T cell receptor beta chains from the same sample are listed, as sequenced in a study of blood T cell repertoires in COVID-19. Only in-frame clones appear in the TCRdb table, and some are missing; sequencing was by immunoSEQ multiplex PCR. Of approximately 10,000 clones listed, 82% are singletons. Sequencing was performed on peripheral blood. The receptors derive from a human donor in a cohort sampled during active COVID-19.

This sequence joins TRBV18 and TRBJ2-1; 10 bases agree with TRBD2. The germline gives CDR1 KGHSH, CDR2 LQKENI. This CDR3 has 16 amino acids. V trimming: 5 bases; J trimming: 6 bases; junction bases outside the gene matches: 10. The CDR3, as DNA: TGTGCCAGCTCAGCAACGCTAGCGGGGGCCGGCAATGAGCAGTTCTTC. It is translated as CASSATLAGAGNEQFF.

The gene calls are TRBV7-9 and TRBJ1-1; 11 positions match TRBD1. J lost 5 bases, V lost 5 bases, and 10 bases had no gene match. The CDR3 is 16 amino acids. Germline V gene data show CDR1 as SEHNR and CDR2 as FQNEAQ (reference sequence). The CDR3 DNA follows: TGTGCCAGCAGCGCCGGACAGGGGGCAAGGGAAACTGAAGCTTTCTTT. It yields the protein CASSAGQGARETEAFF.

The chain links TRBV4-1 to TRBJ1-5; D is ambiguous. The germline V and J ends were trimmed by 0 bases and 4 bases, with 7 bases remaining between them. CDR3 length: 14 residues. Germline V gene sequence: CDR1 MGHRA, CDR2 YSYEKL. The CDR3 bases are TGCGCCAGCAGCCAAGATGGCAGGAATCAGCCCCAGCATTTT. Translating gives CASSQDGRNQPQHF.

The chain carries TRBV6-4 and TRBJ2-3, with 11 nucleotides matching TRBD2. The V and J ends lost 5 bases and 1 base, in that order; junction bases with no gene match: 2. This CDR3 has 15 residues. Looked up from germline, CDR1 is MRHNA and CDR2 is SNTAGT. CDR3 bases: TGTGCCAGCAGTAAACTAGCGGGGGGCACAGATACGCAGTATTTT. Protein sequence: CASSKLAGGTDTQYF.

J is TRBJ2-1 and V is TRBV19, with 8 bases matching TRBD2. The germline V gene encodes CDR1 LNHDA and CDR2 SQIVND (reference sequence). The CDR3 covers 16 residues. V lost 3 bases and J lost 0; bases outside the gene matches: 4. CDR3 loop: CASSIGRGGSYNEQFF. The DNA for the CDR3 is TGTGCCAGTAGTATTGGTCGGGGGGGCTCCTACAATGAGCAGTTCTTC.

This rearrangement joins TRBV19 to TRBJ1-1; D not resolved. CDR1 LNHDA and CDR2 SQIVND come from the germline V gene (reference sequence). V lost 7 bases, J lost 7 bases, and 16 bases lay in between. This CDR3 has 13 amino acids. The CDR3 nucleotides are TGTGCCAGTATTTATCAGAGGAGCAGTGAAGCTTTCTTT. Translating gives CASIYQRSSEAFF.

The chain uses TRBV5-4 and TRBJ1-1; D is unclear. The CDR3 sequence is 12 residues long. Trimming shortened V by 3 bases and J by 2 bases, and 5 bases separated the two germline ends. CDR1 and CDR2 from the germline V gene are SGHNT and YYREEE (reference sequence). Here the CDR3 reads CASSSVNTEAFF. The CDR3 DNA reads TGTGCCAGCAGCTCGGTCAACACTGAAGCTTTCTTT.

This clone is a singleton in its sample. The rearrangement links TRBV24-1 to TRBJ2-5; 7 nucleotides agree with TRBD1. The germline CDR1 and CDR2 sequences are KGHDR and SFDVKD. V lost 0 bases to trimming and J lost 4 bases; unmatched junction nucleotides: 4. This CDR3 comprises 15 residues. The CDR3 spells CATSDLKGARETQYF. CDR3 DNA: TGTGCCACCAGTGATTTGAAGGGGGCTCGAGAGACCCAGTACTTC.

This chain connects TRBV19 to TRBJ2-7; 7 positions agree with TRBD1. The V gene's germline CDR1 is LNHDA and CDR2 SQIVND (reference sequence). The CDR3 sequence is 15 residues long. V dropped 2 bases and J dropped 3; count of bases not matched to a gene: 7. CDR3 in amino acids: CASSITRGQNYEQYF. In DNA, the CDR3 is TGTGCCAGTAGTATAACCCGGGGACAGAACTACGAGCAGTACTTC.

J is TRBJ1-2 and V is TRBV5-1; tentatively, D is TRBD1 (5 bases). Trimming took off 2 bases at V and 0 bases at J, with 8 bases between the two ends. Germline CDR1 SGHRS, CDR2 YFSETQ. This CDR3 is built from 14 residues. This CDR3 reads CASSFGRANYGYTF. CDR3 nucleotides: TGCGCCAGCAGCTTCGGCAGGGCTAACTATGGCTACACCTTC.

The gene calls are TRBV28 and TRBJ2-5; the D is unclear. Trimming left V 5 bases short and J 5 bases short, with 21 bases between. Germline CDR1 and CDR2: MDHEN and SYDVKM. The CDR3 covers 16 residues. CDR3 in amino acids: CASSLLNGVLMETQYF. CDR3 coding DNA: TGTGCCAGCAGTCTATTGAATGGAGTTTTAATGGAGACCCAGTACTTC.

The chain couples TRBV3-1 (or the pseudogene TRBV3-2) to TRBJ1-1; possibly TRBD1 for D (6 bases). Germline V gene lookup returns CDR1 LGHDT and CDR2 YNNKEL (reference sequence). The CDR3 sequence is 11 residues long. Trimming cost V 6 bases and J 4 bases, with 6 bases left between them. The CDR3 coding sequence is TGTGCCAGCAGGGGGGCCACTGAAGCTTTCTTT. It yields the protein CASRGATEAFF.

This clone appeared a few times. The chain carries TRBV28 and TRBJ1-2; 8 bases are a match to TRBD1. V was clipped by 5 bases and J by 9 bases; unmatched bases: 11. Germline V CDR1 and CDR2: MDHEN, SYDVKM. The CDR3 runs 14 residues. CDR3 region: CASSTRGQGNRYTF. The CDR3 DNA sequence: TGTGCCAGCAGTACCCGTGGACAGGGAAATCGCTACACCTTC.

V is TRBV5-1 and J is TRBJ1-1, with TRBD1 matching 7 bases. CDR1 is SGHRS, CDR2 YFSETQ, per germline. CDR3 length: 13 residues. Unmatched junction bases numbered 4, after V lost 4 bases and J lost 4 bases. The CDR3 reads CASSAGQSTEAFF. The CDR3 DNA reads as TGCGCCAGCAGCGCGGGACAGAGCACTGAAGCTTTCTTT.

The V call is TRBV5-4, the J call TRBJ1-2, with TRBD1 identical over 7 bases. The germline CDR1 and CDR2 sequences are SGHNT and YYREEE (reference sequence). This CDR3 spans 15 amino acids. After removal of 4 bases from V and 3 bases from J, the junction contained 9 bases not matched to a gene. CDR3 nucleotide sequence: TGTGCCAGCAGCAGTAGGGACAGACTCCACTATGGCTACACCTTC. The encoded protein is CASSSRDRLHYGYTF.

This chain joins TRBV29-1 and TRBJ2-1; 12 bases map to TRBD2. Germline CDR1 SQVTM, CDR2 ANQGSEA. The V gene end was trimmed by 7 bases and the J gene end by 8 bases; junction bases not matched to a gene: 9. The CDR3 sequence is 14 residues long. This CDR3 reads CSAILAGGRDEQFF. CDR3 coding DNA: TGCAGCGCCATACTAGCGGGGGGCCGAGATGAGCAGTTCTTC.

This chain uses TRBV5-6 with TRBJ1-4; 9 nucleotides match TRBD1. Germline V lookup: CDR1 SGHDT, CDR2 YYEEEE. The CDR3 has 15 amino acids. The junction had 10 bases not matched to a gene; V was cut back by 5 bases and J by 8 bases. The CDR3 sequence is CASSTPTGGGEKLFF. CDR3 sequence (DNA): TGTGCCAGCAGTACACCCACAGGGGGCGGCGAAAAACTGTTTTTT.

This chain links TRBV5-1 with TRBJ2-3, with 12 bases identical to TRBD1. The CDR3 spans 15 residues. CDR1 and CDR2 (germline): SGHRS, YFSETQ. The trim removed 3 bases at V and 4 bases at J, leaving 3 bases unmatched. CDR3 sequence: CASSWGQGAADTQYF. The CDR3, as DNA: TGCGCCAGCAGCTGGGGACAGGGGGCAGCAGATACGCAGTATTTT.

The rearrangement joins TRBV5-6 to TRBJ1-2, with a weak D call TRBD1 (5 bases). Trimming removed 4 bases from V and 4 bases from J, with 14 bases in between. Germline V CDR1 and CDR2: SGHDT, YYEEEE. The CDR3 is 14 residues long. Written as DNA, the CDR3 is TGTGCCAGCAGCCCGAAACAGGTATTCTATGGCTACACCTTC. It is translated as CASSPKQVFYGYTF.

The CDR3 region has the DNA TGTGCCAGCAGCCAGGTATTGGAAACCACCATATATTTT. It yields the protein CASSQVLETTIYF. V gene TRBV11-2 combines with J gene TRBJ1-3; D is unresolved. The germline V gene has CDR1 SGHAT and CDR2 FQNNGV. Trimming removed 5 bases at V and 9 bases at J, with 14 bases between. CDR3 length: 13 amino acids.